This T cell receptor (beta chain) comes out of a study of response to subunit inactivated influenza vaccine. TCRdb passed the RT-PCR reads through MiXCR, listing each CDR3 protein once. The repertoire consists of approximately 520,000 distinct CDR3 sequences, with 16% occurring once and the leading ten covering roughly 3.1%. Trimming cost V 5 bases and J 7 bases; bases outside gene matches: 7. CDR1 SEHNR and CDR2 FQNEAQ come from the germline V gene (reference sequence). The CDR3 extends over 14 amino acids. The sequence derives from a man between 50 and 70 years old who received an inactivated influenza vaccine. This specimen was CD4+ T cells sorted from PBMCs, taken roughly 24 months after vaccination. The chain has TRBV7-9 and TRBJ2-1; 8 nucleotides align to TRBD1. CDR3 bases: TGTGCCAGCAGCCTGACAGGGGCGGTGAATGAGCAGTTCTTC. Its translation is CASSLTGAVNEQFF.